This T cell receptor (beta chain) comes out of a study of cytomegalovirus exposure and HLA in healthy donors. For this clone: Its antigen remains unidentified.

PCR involved 60 Vbeta and 13 Jbeta primers. In the original processing: Roughly 80 million unique TCR beta chains, roughly 12 million shared, were counted in a later analysis. Assay: immunoSEQ multiplex PCR; the TCRdb copy retains only in-frame clones and omits some. V and J calls and clone size are those listed in that table; D and trimming were worked out from the DNA. This table holds around 220,000 clones, about 74% found once. General observations from the study: There was a cluster of highly shared sequence variants that was likely a sequencing artifact.

Donors were nominally healthy when sampled, though unrecorded immune exposures were likely. The V end was cut by 2 bases, the J end by 3 bases, with 14 bases between. Per germline, CDR1 SGHNT and CDR2 YYREEE (reference sequence). The CDR3 runs 15 residues. The TCR originated in a man aged 35 to 55 in good health and CMV-seronegative. This chain links TRBV5-4 with TRBJ1-1; maybe TRBD1 (5 bases). Sample: PBMCs. The CDR3 sequence: CASSLTGRRDTEAFF. The CDR3 nucleotides read TGTGCCAGCAGCTTAACAGGACGAAGGGACACTGAAGCTTTCTTT.